Included here is one T cell receptor beta chain sequence, with context. Its specificity is not known. The data stem from a study of cytomegalovirus exposure and HLA in healthy donors. Use of 60 Vbeta and 13 Jbeta primers characterized the PCR. Per the original data handling: In a later analysis, the count reached 76 million or so unique TCR beta chains, with around 11 million shared. Here immunoSEQ multiplex PCR was the method, and the copy in TCRdb shows in-frame clones only, minus some. From that table come the V and J calls and clone size; the DNA was used to work out D and trimming. This repertoire shows 150,000 to 200,000 clones, 70% to 85% found once; its top ten account for 1.6%. J gave up 4 bases and V 8 bases, and 13 bases lay outside the gene matches. This CDR3 has 15 residues. CDR1 MNHNS and CDR2 SASEGT come from the germline V gene. Findings of the study overall: According to an earlier analysis, most TCR beta V segments yielded productive rearrangements about 87% or about 30% of the time. What was likely a sequencing artifact was a cluster of highly shared sequence variants. Clonal expansion, a later analysis showed, was greater in HLA-associated TCR beta chains than in equally common others.

Specimen: PBMCs. The clonotype originates from a woman in her twenties or thirties in good health and CMV-seronegative. The genes are TRBV6-1 and TRBJ2-7; 8 positions match TRBD2. The CDR3, as DNA: TGTGCCAGCGGCGGACGGGAGGGCCGGGTGTACGAGCAGTACTTC. This translates into CASGGREGRVYEQYF.